These T cell receptor beta chains were read from a single sample in a study of cytomegalovirus exposure and HLA in healthy donors. Clones were read by immunoSEQ multiplex PCR, and TCRdb kept only the in-frame ones, dropping some. The table records more than 80,000 clones, more than 75% of them present only once. The specimen was PBMCs. These TCRs come from a human donor in good health. The CDR3 runs from the conserved cysteine through the conserved F or W. D genes are given only for firm matches. Clone size is stated in some rows and not others, as once, few, many or a class when expanded.

D: .
length: 12
J: TRBJ2-7
size: once
V: TRBV5-4
CDR3: CASSSTTYEQYF
DNA: TGTGCCAGCAGCTCCACTACCTACGAGCAGTACTTC

D: TRBD2
length: 16
J: TRBJ2-7
size: .
V: TRBV9
CDR3: CASSPTMTSYSYEQYF
DNA: TGTGCCAGCAGCCCCACTATGACTAGCTACTCCTACGAGCAGTACTTC

D: .
length: 12
J: TRBJ1-1
size: .
V: TRBV7-9
CDR3: CSSSRGNTEAFF
DNA: TGTTCCAGCAGTAGGGGGAACACTGAAGCTTTCTTT

D: .
length: 15
J: TRBJ2-2
size: .
V: TRBV19
CDR3: CASSIVGAGTGELFF
DNA: TGTGCCAGTAGTATTGTGGGGGCTGGAACCGGGGAGCTGTTTTTT

D: .
length: 14
J: TRBJ2-7
size: .
V: TRBV10-2
CDR3: CASRGAGGVYEQYF
DNA: TGCGCCAGCAGGGGGGCTGGGGGGGTCTACGAGCAGTACTTC

D: TRBD1
length: 15
J: TRBJ1-4
size: .
V: TRBV5-1
CDR3: CASSKGQGASEKLFF
DNA: TGCGCCAGCAGCAAAGGACAGGGGGCGAGTGAAAAACTGTTTTTT

D: TRBD1
length: 14
J: TRBJ1-1
size: few
V: TRBV18
CDR3: CASSLGTGGAEAFF
DNA: TGTGCCAGCTCACTCGGGACAGGGGGCGCTGAAGCTTTCTTT

D: .
length: 14
J: TRBJ1-5
size: .
V: TRBV19
CDR3: CASSIGGGRQPQHF
DNA: TGTGCCAGTAGTATTGGCGGGGGGCGACAGCCCCAGCATTTT

D: .
length: 13
J: TRBJ2-7
size: .
V: TRBV27
CDR3: CASSSSGSYEQYF
DNA: TGTGCCAGCAGTTCCTCGGGATCCTACGAGCAGTACTTC

D: TRBD1
length: 15
J: TRBJ1-4
size: .
V: TRBV19
CDR3: CASSIHRGTNEKLFF
DNA: TGTGCCAGTAGTATCCACAGGGGCACTAATGAAAAACTGTTTTTT

D: TRBD1
length: 18
J: TRBJ2-2
size: .
V: TRBV7-2
CDR3: CASSLGTGGVFNTGELFF
DNA: TGTGCCAGCAGCTTGGGAACAGGGGGCGTGTTTAATACCGGGGAGCTGTTTTTT

D: TRBD1
length: 20
J: TRBJ2-7
size: few
V: TRBV4-2
CDR3: CASSQDFDRKRDREFYEQYF
DNA: TGTGCCAGCAGCCAAGATTTCGATAGAAAACGGGACAGGGAATTCTACGAGCAGTACTTC

D: TRBD2
length: 16
J: TRBJ2-7
size: few
V: TRBV5-4
CDR3: CASRRGTSAPSYEQYF
DNA: TGTGCCAGCAGGAGGGGGACTAGCGCTCCATCCTACGAGCAGTACTTC

D: .
length: 12
J: TRBJ2-7
size: few
V: TRBV6-5
CDR3: CTTRAWTDEQYF
DNA: TGTACCACCCGGGCGTGGACTGACGAGCAGTACTTC

D: TRBD2
length: 16
J: TRBJ2-1
size: .
V: TRBV14
CDR3: CASSQPGLAPTNEQFF
DNA: TGTGCCAGCAGCCAACCGGGACTAGCACCTACTAATGAGCAGTTCTTC

D: .
length: 15
J: TRBJ2-2
size: .
V: TRBV5-1
CDR3: CASSLYGGNTGELFF
DNA: TGCGCCAGCAGCCTATACGGCGGGAACACCGGGGAGCTGTTTTTT

D: TRBD1
length: 14
J: TRBJ2-7
size: few
V: TRBV5-1
CDR3: CASSRGQPVYEQYF
DNA: TGCGCCAGCAGCCGGGGACAGCCAGTCTACGAGCAGTACTTC

D: .
length: 15
J: TRBJ1-5
size: few
V: TRBV9
CDR3: CASSVEPDSNQPQHF
DNA: TGTGCCAGCAGCGTCGAACCAGATAGCAATCAGCCCCAGCATTTT

D: TRBD1
length: 16
J: TRBJ1-5
size: .
V: TRBV15
CDR3: CATSRDRGGVLQPQHF
DNA: TGTGCCACCAGCAGAGATCGAGGGGGCGTTCTTCAGCCCCAGCATTTT

D: TRBD2
length: 16
J: TRBJ2-5
size: .
V: TRBV13
CDR3: CASTTGKREGQETQYF
DNA: TGTGCCAGCACCACCGGGAAGCGGGAGGGCCAAGAGACCCAGTACTTC

D: .
length: 19
J: TRBJ2-3
size: .
V: TRBV6-1
CDR3: CASSESQLQVYFFPDTQYF
DNA: TGTGCCAGCAGTGAATCCCAACTCCAGGTGTATTTTTTCCCAGATACGCAGTATTTT

D: TRBD1
length: 15
J: TRBJ1-2
size: .
V: TRBV6-5
CDR3: CASSVLTQGAGGYTF
DNA: TGTGCCAGCAGCGTTCTTACACAGGGGGCTGGTGGCTACACCTTC

D: .
length: 16
J: TRBJ2-6
size: .
V: TRBV4-1
CDR3: CASSQDAGSGANVLTF
DNA: TGCGCCAGCAGCCAAGATGCCGGCTCTGGGGCCAACGTCCTGACTTTC